This T cell receptor beta chain was profiled in a study of T cell responses to AZD1222 COVID-19 vaccine. Per the germline V gene, CDR1 is LNHNV and CDR2 is YYDKDF (reference sequence). CDR3 length: 15 residues. V lost 3 bases, J lost 1 base, and 10 bases lay in between. General study results and limits: There were mostly white British donors and more females than males, and clonal diversity was possibly underestimated.

Only in-frame clones appear in the TCRdb table, and some are missing; sequencing was by immunoSEQ multiplex PCR. The sample records about 110,000 clones, roughly 86% being singletons. About this clone itself: Antigen unknown.

This TCR came from an adult in good health. The specimen comprised peripheral blood, sampled on day 0 of AZD1222 vaccination. The chain combines TRBV15 with TRBJ2-1; possible D gene TRBD2, 6 bases. The CDR3 DNA reads TGTGCCACCAGCAGTGGGGGGACTTCCTACAATGAGCAGTTCTTC. Protein product: CATSSGGTSYNEQFF.